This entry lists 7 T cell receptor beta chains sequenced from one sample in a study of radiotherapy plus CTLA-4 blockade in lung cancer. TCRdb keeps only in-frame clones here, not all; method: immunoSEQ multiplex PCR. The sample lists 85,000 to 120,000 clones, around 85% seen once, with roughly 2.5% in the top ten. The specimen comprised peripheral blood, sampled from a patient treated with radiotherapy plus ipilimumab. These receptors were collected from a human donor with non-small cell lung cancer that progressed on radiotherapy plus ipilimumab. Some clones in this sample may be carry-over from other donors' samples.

CDR3: CAWITGNTEAFF. In nucleotides, the CDR3 is TGTGCCTGGATTACGGGGAACACTGAAGCTTTCTTT. The J gene is TRBJ1-1, the V gene TRBV30; D is uncertain. The germline gives CDR1 GTSNPN, CDR2 SVGIG (reference sequence). The CDR3 is made up of 12 amino acids. V was cut by 4 bases and J by 1 base, with 7 bases left in between.

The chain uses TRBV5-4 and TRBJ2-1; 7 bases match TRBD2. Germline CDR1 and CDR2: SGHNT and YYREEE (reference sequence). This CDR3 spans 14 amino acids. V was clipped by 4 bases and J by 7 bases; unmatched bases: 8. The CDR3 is CASSPTRGSNEQFF. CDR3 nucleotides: TGTGCCAGCAGCCCCACGCGGGGGTCGAATGAGCAGTTCTTC.

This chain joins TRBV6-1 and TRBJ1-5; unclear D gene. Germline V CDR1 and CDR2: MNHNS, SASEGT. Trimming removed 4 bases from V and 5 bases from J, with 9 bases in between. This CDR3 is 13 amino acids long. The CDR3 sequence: CASSGESYQPQHF. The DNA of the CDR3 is TGTGCCAGCAGTGGCGAGTCGTATCAGCCCCAGCATTTT.

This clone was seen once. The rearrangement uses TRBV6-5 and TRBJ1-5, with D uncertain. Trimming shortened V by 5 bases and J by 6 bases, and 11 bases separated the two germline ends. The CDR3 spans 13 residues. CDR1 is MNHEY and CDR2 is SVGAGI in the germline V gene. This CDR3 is CASSRSGVQPQHF. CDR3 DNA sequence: TGTGCCAGCAGTCGTTCCGGGGTTCAGCCCCAGCATTTT.

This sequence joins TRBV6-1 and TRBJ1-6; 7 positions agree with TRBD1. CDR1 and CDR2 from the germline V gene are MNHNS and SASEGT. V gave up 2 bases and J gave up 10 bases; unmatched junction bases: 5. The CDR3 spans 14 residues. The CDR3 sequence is CASSEIDRASPLHF. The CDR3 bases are TGTGCCAGCAGTGAAATTGACAGGGCGTCACCCCTCCACTTT.

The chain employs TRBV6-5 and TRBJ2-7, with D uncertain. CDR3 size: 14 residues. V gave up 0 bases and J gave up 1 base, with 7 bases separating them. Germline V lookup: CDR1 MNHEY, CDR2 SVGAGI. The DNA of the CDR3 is TGTGCCAGCAGTTACTCTTCCCCATCCTACGAGCAGTACTTC. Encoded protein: CASSYSSPSYEQYF.

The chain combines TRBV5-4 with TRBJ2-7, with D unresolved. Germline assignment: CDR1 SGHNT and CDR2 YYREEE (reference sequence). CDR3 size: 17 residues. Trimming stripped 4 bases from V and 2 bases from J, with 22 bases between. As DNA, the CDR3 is TGTGCCAGCAGCCCCGGCCCGGTGGGCAAGACAACCTACGAGCAGTACTTC. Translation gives CASSPGPVGKTTYEQYF.